These 6 T cell receptor beta chains share one sample of origin, sequenced in a study of technical replicates of blood from several donors. Clones were read by immunoSEQ multiplex PCR, and TCRdb kept only the in-frame ones, dropping some. The sample contains 70,000 to 95,000 clones, approximately 97% of which appear only once. Specimen: T cells isolated from PBMCs. These receptors were collected from a human donor in good health.

This sequence joins TRBV5-3 and TRBJ1-4; D is unresolved. TRBV5-3 is placed among ORFs of uncertain function. The CDR3 runs 13 residues. Trimming stripped 6 bases from V and 10 bases from J, with 16 bases between. The CDR3 DNA sequence: TGTGCCAGAATCAAACAGAGACGCCTAAAACTGTTTTTT. Residues: CARIKQRRLKLFF.

The rearrangement uses TRBV6-1 and TRBJ2-2; D gene ambiguous. The CDR3 is 14 residues long. V lost 5 bases, J lost 3 bases, and 10 bases lay in between. From germline, CDR1 is MNHNS and CDR2 SASEGT. The chain's CDR3 is CASSFDSYTGELFF. The CDR3 DNA sequence: TGTGCCAGCAGTTTTGACTCGTACACCGGGGAGCTGTTTTTT.

The chain joins TRBV11-2 to TRBJ2-5; no firm D call. Germline V gene lookup returns CDR1 SGHAT and CDR2 FQNNGV. There are 15 residues in the CDR3. Trimming pared 4 bases from V and 2 bases from J, leaving 14 bases between. This chain's CDR3 is CASSSLQFAQETQYF. The CDR3 DNA reads as TGTGCCAGCAGCTCCTTACAGTTCGCTCAAGAGACCCAGTACTTC.

The chain joins TRBV6-1 to TRBJ2-7; 11 bases line up with TRBD1. Germline CDR1 and CDR2: MNHNS and SASEGT. This CDR3 has 15 residues. V dropped 11 bases and J dropped 6; count of bases not matched to a gene: 15. DNA for the CDR3: TGTGCCGGGGGACAGGGGGATTCCCTATTTACCGAGCAGTACTTC. It specifies CAGGQGDSLFTEQYF.

The J gene is TRBJ2-2, the V gene TRBV30; D remains unclear. The germline V gene encodes CDR1 GTSNPN and CDR2 SVGIG (reference sequence). V was cut by 1 base and J by 0 bases, with 9 bases left in between. The CDR3 is 15 amino acids. In nucleotides, the CDR3 is TGTGCCTGGAGTGGTCCCTTTCCGAACACCGGGGAGCTGTTTTTT. Its translation is CAWSGPFPNTGELFF.

The chain joins TRBV28 to TRBJ2-1; TRBD2 aligns across 7 bases. V dropped 2 bases and J dropped 8; count of bases not matched to a gene: 9. This CDR3 is 15 amino acids long. Germline CDR1 reads MDHEN; CDR2 reads SYDVKM. For the CDR3, the DNA is TGTGCCAGCAGTTTAGGGGAGGGCCGTGAGGATGAGCAGTTCTTC. Translation gives CASSLGEGREDEQFF.